Below, one T cell receptor (beta chain) is given with its context. The data were taken from a study of chemoradiotherapy in HPV16-positive cancers. Profiling relied on immunoSEQ multiplex PCR, and the TCRdb table lists in-frame clones only, not all of them. The sample lists 9,200 or so clones, around 75% occurring once. The V segment lost 2 bases and the J segment 4 bases; nucleotides outside the gene matches: 5. The germline V gene encodes CDR1 SQVTM and CDR2 ANQGSEA. This CDR3 has 14 residues. Source: tumor tissue, taken from a patient who underwent chemoradiotherapy. The TCR originated in a human donor with HPV-associated anogenital cancer. This chain uses TRBV29-1 with TRBJ1-2; TRBD1 matches 9 bases. The CDR3 is CSVESKGQGYGYTF. Written as DNA, the CDR3 is TGCAGCGTTGAATCAAAGGGACAGGGCTATGGCTACACCTTC.